This T cell receptor beta chain was captured by sequencing in a study of blood T cells in healthy people across ages. Across the study: There was about one barcoded beta molecule captured by template switching per two T cells.

CDR1 is SNHLY, CDR2 FYNNEI, per germline. V was clipped by 1 base and J by 2 bases, with 4 bases between them. The CDR3 sequence is 13 residues long. Study results and limitations: Long-lived donors had more naive CD4+ cells and higher diversity than aged donors.

This clonotype occurred a few times. The antigen is not known. Primers used in a second PCR of roughly 6 to 12 cycles were a sample-barcoded 5' primer and a J-beta primer mix. Tagging of each cDNA molecule was performed by a template-switch adaptor with 12 random nucleotides. TCRdb re-called the 5' RACE reads with MiXCR, one entry per CDR3 protein. The sample yields over 950,000 distinct CDR3 sequences, under 40% seen once. The TCR sequence derives from a man between 18 and 29 years old in good health. The sequenced material came from blood. This rearrangement joins TRBV2 to TRBJ2-3; D is ambiguous. The DNA of the CDR3 is TGTGCCAGCAGTGAAGGAGTCACAGATACGCAGTATTTT. Translation gives CASSEGVTDTQYF.